This T cell receptor beta chain was captured by sequencing in a study of regulatory T cells in long-lasting Graves disease. This clonotype appeared many times. Combining iRepertoire HTBI primers with Arm-PCR of CDR3 regions, the authors built TCR beta libraries. TCRdb redid the calling of the multiplex PCR reads with MiXCR, one entry per CDR3 protein. The sample shows roughly 430,000 distinct CDR3 sequences, around 15% of them seen only once. Indicated time point: newly diagnosed GD, antithyroid drugs for less than 3 months. Extracted RNA from PBMCs served as the source of the TCR library. Recruitment took place at an endocrinology department in Xi'an, China. With EDTA tubes as the receptacles, about 8.1 milliliters of peripheral blood were drawn. The sample was also reused in another study, on T cells in Graves' hyperthyroidism and ophthalmopathy. That source reports: Most thyroid clonotypes expanded above 0.001 appeared in blood too.

This material consisted of peripheral blood mononuclear cells (PBMCs), taken at new diagnosis, from a patient treated with antithyroid drugs. The sequence was collected from a woman under 40 with Graves disease.

In nucleotides, the CDR3 is TGTGCCAGTAGTACCCGGACAGGGGTCGGTAGCAATCAGCCCCAGCATTTT. Its translation is CASSTRTGVGSNQPQHF. The rearrangement uses TRBV19 and TRBJ1-5, with 9 bases fitting TRBD1. The CDR3 contains 17 residues. V was clipped by 4 bases and J by 0 bases; unmatched bases: 7. The V gene's germline CDR1 is LNHDA and CDR2 SQIVND (reference sequence). The entire variable domain, with the rest obtained from reference TRBV19 and TRBJ1-5, is as follows: DGGITQSPKYLFRKEGQNVTLSCEQNLNHDAMYWYRQDPGQGLRLIYYSQIVNDFQKGDIAEGYSVSREKKESFPLTVTSAQKNPTAFYLCASSTRTGVGSNQPQHFGDGTRLSIL.